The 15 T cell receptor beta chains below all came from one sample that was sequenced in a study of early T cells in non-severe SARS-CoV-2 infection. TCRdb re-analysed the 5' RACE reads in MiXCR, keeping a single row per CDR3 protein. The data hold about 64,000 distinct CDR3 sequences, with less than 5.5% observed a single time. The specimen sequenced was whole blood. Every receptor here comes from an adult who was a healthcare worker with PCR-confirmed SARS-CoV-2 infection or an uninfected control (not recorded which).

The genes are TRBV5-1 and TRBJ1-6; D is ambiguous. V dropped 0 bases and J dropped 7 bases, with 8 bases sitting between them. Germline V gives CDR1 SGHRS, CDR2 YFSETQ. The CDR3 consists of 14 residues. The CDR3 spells CASSLVAENSPLHF. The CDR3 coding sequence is TGCGCCAGCAGCTTGGTGGCGGAAAATTCACCCCTCCACTTT.

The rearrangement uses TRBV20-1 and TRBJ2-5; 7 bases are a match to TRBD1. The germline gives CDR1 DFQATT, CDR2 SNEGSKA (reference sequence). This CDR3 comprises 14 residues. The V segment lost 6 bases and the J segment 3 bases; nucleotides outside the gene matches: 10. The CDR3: CSAVAGTVKETQYF. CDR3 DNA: TGCAGTGCAGTCGCCGGGACAGTAAAAGAGACCCAGTACTTC.

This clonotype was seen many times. The CDR3 sequence is CSASVVIRNEQFF. CDR3 nucleotide sequence: TGCAGTGCTAGTGTAGTGATCCGCAATGAGCAGTTCTTC. J is TRBJ2-1 and V is TRBV20-1; no definite D call. V lost 3 bases and J lost 6, with 12 bases in between. Germline-derived CDR1 and CDR2 are DFQATT and SNEGSKA (reference sequence). The CDR3 length is 13 residues.

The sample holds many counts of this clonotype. The CDR3 sequence is CASRISSAGANVLTF. DNA for the CDR3: TGTGCCAGCAGGATAAGTAGCGCTGGGGCCAACGTCCTGACTTTC. The V and J genes are TRBV27 and TRBJ2-6; tentative D call: TRBD2 (5 bases). V was cut by 6 bases and J by 2 bases, with 11 bases left in between. The CDR3 runs to 15 residues. Germline V lookup: CDR1 MNHEY, CDR2 SMNVEV (reference sequence). The whole variable domain, filled in from reference TRBV27 and TRBJ2-6, reads EAQVTQNPRYLITVTGKKLTVTCSQNMNHEYMSWYRQDPGLGLRQIYYSMNVEVTDKGDVPEGYKVSRKEKRNFPLILESPSPNQTSLYFCASRISSAGANVLTFGAGSRLTVL.

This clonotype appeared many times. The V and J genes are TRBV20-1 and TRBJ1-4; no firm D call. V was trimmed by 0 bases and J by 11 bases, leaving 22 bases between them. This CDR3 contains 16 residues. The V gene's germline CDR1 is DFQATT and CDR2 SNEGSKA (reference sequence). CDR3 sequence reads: CSARDPATIVTMKLFF. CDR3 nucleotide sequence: TGCAGTGCTAGAGATCCCGCAACTATCGTTACGATGAAACTGTTTTTT.

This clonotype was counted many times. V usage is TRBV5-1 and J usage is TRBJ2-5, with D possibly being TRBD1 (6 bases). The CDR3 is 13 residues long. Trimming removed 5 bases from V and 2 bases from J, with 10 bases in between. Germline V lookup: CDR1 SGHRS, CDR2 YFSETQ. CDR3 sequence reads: CASRRTEQETQYF. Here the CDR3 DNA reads TGCGCCAGCAGGCGGACAGAGCAAGAGACCCAGTACTTC.

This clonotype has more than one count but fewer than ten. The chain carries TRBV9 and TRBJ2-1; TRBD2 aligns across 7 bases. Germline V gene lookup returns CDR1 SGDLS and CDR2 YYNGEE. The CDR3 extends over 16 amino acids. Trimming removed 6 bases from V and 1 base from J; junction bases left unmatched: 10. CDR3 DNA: TGTGCCAGCAACGGGGGAAGCGGGGATTCCTACAATGAGCAGTTCTTC. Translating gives CASNGGSGDSYNEQFF.

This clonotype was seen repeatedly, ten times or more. As DNA, the CDR3 is TGCGCCAGCAGCCAAGAGGACAGGGTTACTGAAGCTTTCTTT. Protein sequence: CASSQEDRVTEAFF. This chain uses TRBV4-1 with TRBJ1-1; 8 bases are shared with TRBD1. Trimming removed 0 bases from V and 5 bases from J; junction bases left unmatched: 2. The CDR3 is made up of 14 amino acids. Germline assignment: CDR1 MGHRA and CDR2 YSYEKL.

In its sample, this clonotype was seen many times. As DNA, the CDR3 is TGCAGTGCTCTTGCAGGACTAGCGGGAGACTTATCACGAAATGAGCAGTTCTTC. Protein product: CSALAGLAGDLSRNEQFF. V is TRBV20-1 and J is TRBJ2-1; 13 bases match TRBD2. V was clipped by 5 bases and J by 7 bases; unmatched bases: 17. Germline V lookup: CDR1 DFQATT, CDR2 SNEGSKA (reference sequence). The CDR3 extends over 18 amino acids.

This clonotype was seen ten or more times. The CDR3 loop is CASSRAQVIGRAPGELFF. The CDR3 DNA reads as TGTGCCAGCAGCCGGGCTCAAGTAATAGGGAGAGCCCCCGGGGAGCTGTTTTTT. This chain connects TRBV4-2 to TRBJ2-2; a possible D gene is TRBD2 (5 bases). Trimming removed 4 bases from V and 6 bases from J, with 24 bases in between. This CDR3 spans 18 amino acids. From germline, CDR1 is LGHNA and CDR2 YNFKEQ.

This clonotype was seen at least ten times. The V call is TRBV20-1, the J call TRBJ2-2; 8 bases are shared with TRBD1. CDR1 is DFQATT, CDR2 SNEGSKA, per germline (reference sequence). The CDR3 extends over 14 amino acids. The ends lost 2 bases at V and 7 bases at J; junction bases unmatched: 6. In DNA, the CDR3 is TGCAGTGCTAGAAAGGGACAGGAGTTCGGGGAGCTGTTTTTT. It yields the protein CSARKGQEFGELFF.

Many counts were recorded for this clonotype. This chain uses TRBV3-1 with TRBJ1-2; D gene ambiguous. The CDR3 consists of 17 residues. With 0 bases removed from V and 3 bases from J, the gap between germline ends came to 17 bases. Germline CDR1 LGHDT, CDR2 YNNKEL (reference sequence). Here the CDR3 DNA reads TGTGCCAGCAGCCAAGATATTACGCCAGGCCGGGACTATGGCTACACCTTC. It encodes CASSQDITPGRDYGYTF.

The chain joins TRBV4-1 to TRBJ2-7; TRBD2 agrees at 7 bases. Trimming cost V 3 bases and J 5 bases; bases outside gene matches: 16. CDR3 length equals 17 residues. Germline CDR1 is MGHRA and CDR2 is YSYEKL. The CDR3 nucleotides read TGCGCCAGCAGCCACCGAGTCGGGGTAGCGGGCCCCCACGAGCAGTACTTC. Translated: CASSHRVGVAGPHEQYF.

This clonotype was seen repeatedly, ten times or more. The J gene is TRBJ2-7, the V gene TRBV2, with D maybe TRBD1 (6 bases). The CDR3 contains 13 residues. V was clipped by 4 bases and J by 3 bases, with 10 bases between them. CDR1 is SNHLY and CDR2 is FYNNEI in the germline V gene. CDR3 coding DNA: TGTGCCAGCAGTGGGGACACCTTCTACGAGCAGTACTTC. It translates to CASSGDTFYEQYF. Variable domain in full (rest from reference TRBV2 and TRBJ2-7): EPEVTQTPSHQVTQMGQEVILRCVPISNHLYFYWYRQILGQKVEFLVSFYNNEISEKSEIFDDQFSVERPDGSNFTLKIRSTKLEDSAMYFCASSGDTFYEQYFGPGTRLTVT.

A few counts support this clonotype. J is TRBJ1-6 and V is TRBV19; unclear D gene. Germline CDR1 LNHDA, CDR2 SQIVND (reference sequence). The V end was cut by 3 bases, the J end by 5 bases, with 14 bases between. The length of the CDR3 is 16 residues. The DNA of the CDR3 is TGTGCCAGTAGTATCGATGGGCTCCAGCATAATTCACCCCTCCACTTT. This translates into CASSIDGLQHNSPLHF.